This T cell receptor beta chain was sequenced during a study of blood T cell repertoires in COVID-19. The overall study: Specimens from acute and convalescent COVID-19 originated in the United States, Italy and Spain.

Data came from immunoSEQ multiplex PCR; TCRdb stores just in-frame clones and leaves some out. This sample has 250,000 to 300,000 clones, with around 90% found just once. Sequenced sample: peripheral blood. This TCR derives from a woman between 70 and 85 years old with COVID-19, enrolled during active disease.

The CDR3 region has the DNA TGTGCCAGCAGCGGGACAGGGTATATGTTCCGGTCACCCCTCCACTTT. This sequence encodes CASSGTGYMFRSPLHF. The rearrangement links TRBV7-3 to TRBJ1-6, with 9 nucleotides matching TRBD1. Trimming cost V 5 bases and J 10 bases; bases outside gene matches: 12. The CDR3 contains 16 residues. In germline, CDR1 is SGHTA, CDR2 FQGTGA.